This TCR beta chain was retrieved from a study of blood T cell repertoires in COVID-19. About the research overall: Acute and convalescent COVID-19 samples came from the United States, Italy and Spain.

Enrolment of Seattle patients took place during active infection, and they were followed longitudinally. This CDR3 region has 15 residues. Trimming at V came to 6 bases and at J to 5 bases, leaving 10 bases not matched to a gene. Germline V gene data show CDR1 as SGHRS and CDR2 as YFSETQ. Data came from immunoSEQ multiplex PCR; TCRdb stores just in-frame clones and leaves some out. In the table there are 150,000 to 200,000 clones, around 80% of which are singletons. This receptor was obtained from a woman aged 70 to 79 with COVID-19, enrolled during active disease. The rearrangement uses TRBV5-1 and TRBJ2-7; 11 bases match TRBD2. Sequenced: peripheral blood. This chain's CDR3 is CASTSSGLAGHEQYF. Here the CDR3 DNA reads TGCGCCAGCACCTCTTCAGGACTAGCGGGCCACGAGCAGTACTTC. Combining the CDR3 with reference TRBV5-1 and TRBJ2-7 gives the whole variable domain KAGVTQTPRYLIKTRGQQVTLSCSPISGHRSVSWYQQTPGQGLQFLFEYFSETQRNKGNFPGRFSGRQFSNSRSEMNVSTLELGDSALYLCASTSSGLAGHEQYFGPGTRLTVT.